Listed below are T cell receptor beta chains from one sample, sequenced in a study of T-cell reconstitution after alpha-beta-depleted transplantation in children. TCRdb used MiXCR to reprocess the PCR reads, holding one entry per CDR3 protein. The repertoire holds approximately 80,000 distinct CDR3 sequences, with roughly 15% as singletons. The sequences come from PBMCs, mostly from graft donor cells, collected 180 days after TCRalphabeta/CD19-depleted stem cell transplant. The source of these receptors is a male patient aged 2 to 9 who had a stem cell transplant for acute lymphoblastic leukemia, so the T cells may come from the graft donor. CDR3s leave out the opening cysteine and the closing phenylalanine or tryptophan. Each record gives: J gene, V gene, CDR3 protein.

>TRBJ1-6|TRBV7-3
ASSPRGAGSPLH
>TRBJ2-2|TRBV10-3
AIRPGVADSTGELF
>TRBJ2-7|TRBV27
ASRLSPGSHEQY
>TRBJ2-5|TRBV6-1
ASSKTTSGGPQETQY
>TRBJ2-7|TRBV4-3
ASSQRTGEYWQY
>TRBJ1-2|TRBV6-5
ASSYRGIVT
>TRBJ2-7|TRBV6-1
ASRTTGVEQY
>TRBJ2-7|TRBV18
ASSPWGEEQY
>TRBJ2-5|TRBV11-3
ASSSGDRVSRQETQY
>TRBJ1-5|TRBV29-1
SAGQARRSNQPQH
>TRBJ2-3|TRBV10-3
AISEEGIGLITDTQY